What follows is one T cell receptor beta chain and its context. The data are from a study of blood T cell repertoires in COVID-19. Study as a whole: Both acute and convalescent COVID-19 samples were obtained from the United States, Italy and Spain. PBMCs, B-cell-depleted T cells, or T cells provided the cDNA or gDNA that made up the material.

This CDR3 contains 15 residues. Germline assignment: CDR1 SGHRS and CDR2 YFSETQ. Between the trimmed V and J ends, which lost 0 bases and 0 bases, there was a span of 4 bases. Per the authors' pipeline: Using reference gene primer amplification, nucleated cell counts were estimated. The method was immunoSEQ multiplex PCR; TCRdb's version includes in-frame clones alone and lacks a portion of them. The V and J calls and clone size come from that table; D and trimming were worked out from the DNA. The sample contains 140,000 or so clones, 88% of which appear only once. During active infection, Seattle patients enrolled and were then monitored through disease.

Sample: peripheral blood. The TCR was taken from a human donor with COVID-19, enrolled during active disease. The donor label of this sample is uncertain. V is TRBV5-1 and J is TRBJ2-6; D gene uncertain. In DNA form, the CDR3 reads TGCGCCAGCAGCTTGGTCCTCTCTGGGGCCAACGTCCTGACTTTC. Amino acids: CASSLVLSGANVLTF.